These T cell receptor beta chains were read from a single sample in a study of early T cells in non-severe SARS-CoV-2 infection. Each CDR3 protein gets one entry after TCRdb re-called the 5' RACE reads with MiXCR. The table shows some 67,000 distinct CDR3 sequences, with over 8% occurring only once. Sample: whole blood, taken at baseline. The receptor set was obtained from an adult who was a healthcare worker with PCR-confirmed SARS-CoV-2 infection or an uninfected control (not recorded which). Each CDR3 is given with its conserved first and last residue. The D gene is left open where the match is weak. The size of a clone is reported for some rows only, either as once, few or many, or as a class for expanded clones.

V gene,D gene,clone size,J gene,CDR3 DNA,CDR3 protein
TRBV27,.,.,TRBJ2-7,TGTGCCAGCAGTTTACGCCGGGACTCCTACGAGCAGTACTTC,CASSLRRDSYEQYF
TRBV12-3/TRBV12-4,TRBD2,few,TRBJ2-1,TGTGCCAGCAGACGGGAGGGCCCTCGTGATGAGCAGTTCTTC,CASRREGPRDEQFF
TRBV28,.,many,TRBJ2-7,TGTGCCAGCAGTTTTGGGGGCTCCTACGAGCAGTACTTC,CASSFGGSYEQYF
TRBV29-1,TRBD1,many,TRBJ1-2,TGCAGCGTTGAAGGCTACAGGGGGGGTGGCTACACCTTC,CSVEGYRGGGYTF
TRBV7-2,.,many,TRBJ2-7,TGTGCCAGCAGCTTAGGGCCCAGTACAGGCTCCTACGAGCAGTACTTC,CASSLGPSTGSYEQYF
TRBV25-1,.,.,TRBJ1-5,TGTGCCAGCAGTGAATTGGGGGGCAATCAGCCCCAGCATTTT,CASSELGGNQPQHF
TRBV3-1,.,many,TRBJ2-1,TGTGCCAGCAGCCAAGATGGGAATGAGCAGTTCTTC,CASSQDGNEQFF
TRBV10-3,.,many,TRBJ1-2,TGTGCCATCAAGGGGACGGACGCTAACTATGGCTACACCTTC,CAIKGTDANYGYTF
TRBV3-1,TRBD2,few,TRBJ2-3,TGTGCCAGCAGCCAAGAGAGTGGGACTAGTGACACAGATACGCAGTATTTT,CASSQESGTSDTDTQYF
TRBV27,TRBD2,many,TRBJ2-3,TGTGCCAGCAGTTTATACGGCCGGGGGGCAGATACGCAGTATTTT,CASSLYGRGADTQYF
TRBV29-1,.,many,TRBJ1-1,TGCAGCGTGCTGATGAACACTGAAGCTTTCTTT,CSVLMNTEAFF
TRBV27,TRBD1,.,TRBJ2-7,TGTGCCAGCAGGGCGGACAGGGCCTACGAGCAGTACTTC,CASRADRAYEQYF
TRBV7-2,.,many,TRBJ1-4,TGTGCCAGCAGCTTACAACAGGCTCTCGACAATGAAAAACTGTTTTTT,CASSLQQALDNEKLFF
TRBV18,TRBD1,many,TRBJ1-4,TGTGCCAGCTCACCACAGGGGGCGACTAATGAAAAACTGTTTTTT,CASSPQGATNEKLFF
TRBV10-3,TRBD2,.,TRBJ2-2,TGTGCCATCAGTGACCGGACTAGCGGGACTCTCCGGTCCGGGGAGCTGTTTTTT,CAISDRTSGTLRSGELFF
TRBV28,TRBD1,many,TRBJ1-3,TGTGCCAGCAGTTTAGTATCAGGGGGCCCACTTGGAAACACCATATATTTT,CASSLVSGGPLGNTIYF
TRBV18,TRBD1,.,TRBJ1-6,TGTGCCAGCTCACGCCGGGACAGCCCGGCGAATTCACCCCTCCACTTT,CASSRRDSPANSPLHF
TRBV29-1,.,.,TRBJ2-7,TGCAGCGTTGATGGCCAGGGGGGCTCCTACGAGCAGTACTTC,CSVDGQGGSYEQYF
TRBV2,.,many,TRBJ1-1,TGTGCCACACTCCAGGGAAGCACTGAAGCTTTCTTT,CATLQGSTEAFF
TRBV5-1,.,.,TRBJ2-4,TGCGCCAGCAGCGCTGGAGAGGCTAGAAACATTCAGTACTTC,CASSAGEARNIQYF
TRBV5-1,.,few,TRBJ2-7,TGCGCCAGCAGCCGGGACGGCTCCTACGAGCAGTACTTC,CASSRDGSYEQYF
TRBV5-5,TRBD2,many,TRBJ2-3,TGTGCCAGCAGCCTGACTAGCGGGTTTAGCACAGATACGCAGTATTTT,CASSLTSGFSTDTQYF
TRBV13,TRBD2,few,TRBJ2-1,TGTGCCAGCAGCCAAAGTAGCGGGAGATTTTACAATGAGCAGTTCTTC,CASSQSSGRFYNEQFF
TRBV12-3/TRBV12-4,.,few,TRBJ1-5,TGTGCCAGCACCCTGGTTGGGGGCAATCAGCCCCAGCATTTT,CASTLVGGNQPQHF
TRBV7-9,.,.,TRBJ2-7,TGTGCCAGCAGTCCGGCGGCGCCTACATGGGTCCACGAGCAGTACTTC,CASSPAAPTWVHEQYF
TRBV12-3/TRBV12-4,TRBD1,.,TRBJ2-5,TGTGCCAGCAGTGTCCAGGGGGCCGAGACCCAGTACTTC,CASSVQGAETQYF
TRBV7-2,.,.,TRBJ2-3,TGTGCCAGCAGCACCCAACAGAGAAGCACAGATACGCAGTATTTT,CASSTQQRSTDTQYF
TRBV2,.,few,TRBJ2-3,TGTGCCAGCAGTGAACTAACAGGCACAGATACGCAGTATTTT,CASSELTGTDTQYF
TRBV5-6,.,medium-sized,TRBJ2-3,TGTGCCAGCAGCTTGGGTATGGAATTGGGAGATACGCAGTATTTT,CASSLGMELGDTQYF
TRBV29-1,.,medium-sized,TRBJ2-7,TGCAGCGTTGTCCAGCCTCCCTACGAGCAGTACTTC,CSVVQPPYEQYF
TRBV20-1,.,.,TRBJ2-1,TGCAGTGCCCCTACCCCTCGGAATGAGCAGTTCTTC,CSAPTPRNEQFF
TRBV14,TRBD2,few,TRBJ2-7,TGTGCCAGCAGCCAAGATAGCGGGAGGCGTTACGAGCAGTACTTC,CASSQDSGRRYEQYF
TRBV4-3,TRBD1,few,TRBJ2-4,TGCGCCAGCAGCCAGAGGACAGGGGAGAGAAACATTCAGTACTTC,CASSQRTGERNIQYF
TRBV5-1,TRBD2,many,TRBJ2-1,TGCGCCAGCCGACTCAAGCTAGCGGGAGAGACCAATGAGCAGTTCTTC,CASRLKLAGETNEQFF
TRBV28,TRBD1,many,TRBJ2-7,TGTGCCAGCAGTCGGGACAGGGTCTACGAGCAGTACTTC,CASSRDRVYEQYF
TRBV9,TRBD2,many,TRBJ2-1,TGTGCCAGCAGCGTAGTAGGTAGCGGGCATTACAATGAGCAGTTCTTC,CASSVVGSGHYNEQFF
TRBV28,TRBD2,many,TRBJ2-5,TGTGCCAGCTCAGGCCGGACTAGCGGTTGGGGGAGGGAGACCCAGTACTTC,CASSGRTSGWGRETQYF